Below, 7 T cell receptor beta chains from the same sample are listed, as sequenced in a study of Ad26.COV2.S vaccination and SARS-CoV-2 variants. Treatment: some 20 received Ad26.COV2.S at low or high dose, single or two shots; several received placebo; per-sample allocation not given. Specimen acquisition occurred on day 63 following the initial vaccine or placebo injection. Sequenced by immunoSEQ multiplex PCR; TCRdb stores in-frame clones only, minus some. The sample lists about 680,000 clones, around 89% seen once, with roughly 1.5% in the top ten. Sequencing used peripheral blood, obtained in a trial of Ad26.COV2.S vaccine versus placebo. Receptor source: a person aged 18 to 65 who received the Ad26.COV2.S COVID-19 vaccine or a placebo.

The genes are TRBV21-1 and TRBJ1-4. TRBV21-1 is described as a pseudogene. This CDR3 has 19 residues. CDR3 loop: CASSKLAGASGVSNEKLFF. CDR3 nucleotide sequence: TGTGCCAGCAGCAAACTGGCGGGGGCCTCGGGCGTGAGTAATGAAAAACTGTTTTTT.

The rearrangement joins TRBV24-1 to TRBJ2-3, with 8 bases aligning to TRBD2. CDR1 and CDR2 from the germline V gene are KGHDR and SFDVKD. V gave up 5 bases and J gave up 0 bases; unmatched junction bases: 12. The CDR3 spans 18 residues. The CDR3 reads CATSASGSGGFSTDTQYF. Here the CDR3 DNA reads TGTGCCACCAGTGCTTCAGGGAGCGGGGGATTTAGCACAGATACGCAGTATTTT.

This clone was found once. The V and J genes are TRBV11-2 and TRBJ2-7; TRBD2 agrees at 9 bases. The junction had 6 bases not matched to a gene; V was cut back by 0 bases and J by 0 bases. The CDR3 consists of 17 residues. CDR1 SGHAT and CDR2 FQNNGV come from the germline V gene. The CDR3 sequence is CASSLDQTSGSSYEQYF. The DNA of the CDR3 is TGTGCCAGCAGCTTAGATCAGACTAGCGGTAGCTCCTACGAGCAGTACTTC. The complete variable domain, with remaining parts taken from reference TRBV11-2 and TRBJ2-7, reads EAGVAQSPRYKIIEKRQSVAFWCNPISGHATLYWYQQILGQGPKLLIQFQNNGVVDDSQLPKDRFSAERLKGVDSTLKIQPAKLEDSAVYLCASSLDQTSGSSYEQYFGPGTRLTVT.

This rearrangement joins TRBV4-1 to TRBJ1-2, with 12 bases fitting TRBD1. This CDR3 has 15 residues. The germline gives CDR1 MGHRA, CDR2 YSYEKL. With 1 base clipped from V and 8 bases from J, the junction kept 5 bases outside the gene matches. CDR3 nucleotide sequence: TGCGCCAGCAGCCAAGGTGGGACAGGGGGCGCCGGCTACACCTTC. It yields the protein CASSQGGTGGAGYTF.

The rearrangement uses TRBV2 and TRBJ2-7, with a tentative D call TRBD1 (5 bases). Per the germline V gene, CDR1 is SNHLY and CDR2 is FYNNEI. The CDR3 extends over 14 amino acids. V was pared by 5 bases and J by 5 bases, with 16 bases between. The CDR3 spells CASSLRVPPDEQYF. CDR3 coding DNA: TGTGCCAGCAGTCTCAGGGTTCCGCCGGACGAGCAGTACTTC.

The chain carries TRBV27 and TRBJ2-1; no clear D. Germline loops: CDR1 MNHEY, CDR2 SMNVEV (reference sequence). The V end was cut by 7 bases, the J end by 0 bases, with 13 bases between. There are 15 residues in the CDR3. CDR3 sequence (DNA): TGTGCCAGCATAGGCGGTTTTAGCTCCTACAATGAGCAGTTCTTC. It is translated as CASIGGFSSYNEQFF.

The V call is TRBV29-1, the J call TRBJ1-2; tentatively, D is TRBD1 (5 bases). Germline lookup yields CDR1 SQVTM and CDR2 ANQGSEA. This CDR3 contains 12 residues. The germline V and J ends were trimmed by 4 bases and 4 bases, with 10 bases remaining between them. The CDR3 bases are TGCAGCGTTGGCGACAGCAGCTATGGCTACACCTTC. Protein: CSVGDSSYGYTF. Looking up the rest from reference TRBV29-1 and TRBJ1-2 gives the full variable domain: SAVISQKPSRDICQRGTSLTIQCQVDSQVTMMFWYRQQPGQSLTLIATANQGSEATYESGFVIDKFPISRPNLTFSTLTVSNMSPEDSSIYLCSVGDSSYGYTFGSGTRLTVV.